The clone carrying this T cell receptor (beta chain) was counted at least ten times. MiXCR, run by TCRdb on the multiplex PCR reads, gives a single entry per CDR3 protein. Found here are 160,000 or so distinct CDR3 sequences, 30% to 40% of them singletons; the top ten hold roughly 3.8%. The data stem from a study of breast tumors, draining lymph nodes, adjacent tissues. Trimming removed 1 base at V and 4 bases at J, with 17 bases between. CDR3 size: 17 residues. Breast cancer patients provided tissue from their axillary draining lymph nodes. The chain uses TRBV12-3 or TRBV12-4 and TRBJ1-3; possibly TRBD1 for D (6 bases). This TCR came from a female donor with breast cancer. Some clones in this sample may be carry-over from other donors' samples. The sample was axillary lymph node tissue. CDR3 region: CASSLDLGGRGGNTIYF. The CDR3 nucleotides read TGTGCCAGCAGTTTAGACTTGGGGGGCCGGGGAGGAAACACCATATATTTT.